This TCR beta chain was identified in a study of control samples from healthy donors and cancer patients. The CDR3 extends over 18 amino acids. Per the germline V gene, CDR1 is SGHNT and CDR2 is YYREEE (reference sequence). Germline trimming cut 0 bases from V and 0 bases from J; bases unmatched to any gene: 6. Only in-frame clones appear in the TCRdb table, and some are missing; sequencing was by immunoSEQ multiplex PCR. The table includes some 120,000 clones, 88% detected once. Sequencing used blood. The source of this sequence is a woman between 70 and 85 years old in good health. The gene calls are TRBV5-4 and TRBJ1-5; TRBD1 matches 10 bases. The CDR3 reads CASSLGPGTGDSNQPQHF. CDR3 in DNA: TGTGCCAGCAGCTTGGGCCCCGGGACAGGGGATAGCAATCAGCCCCAGCATTTT.